The TCR beta chain under discussion was sequenced for a study of blood T cell repertoires in COVID-19. Study-wide background: Material from acute and convalescent COVID-19 was sourced from the United States, Italy and Spain. PBMCs, B-cell-depleted T cells, or T cells were the source of the cDNA or gDNA that made up the material.

With 3 bases clipped from V and 5 bases from J, the junction kept 5 bases outside the gene matches. Germline-derived CDR1 and CDR2 are LGHNA and YNFKEQ. The CDR3 runs to 15 residues. Authors' processing steps: Reference gene primer amplification yielded estimated nucleated cell counts. Here immunoSEQ multiplex PCR was the method, and the copy in TCRdb shows in-frame clones only, minus some. V and J calls and clone size are those listed in that table; D and trimming were worked out from the DNA. The table records some 120,000 clones, roughly 91% of them present only once. The receptor was derived from a human donor in a cohort sampled during active COVID-19. The source material was peripheral blood. The chain has TRBV4-2 and TRBJ2-1; 9 nucleotides agree with TRBD1. The CDR3 DNA reads TGTGCCAGCAGCCACCCGGGACAGGGCCACAATGAGCAGTTCTTC. Translation gives CASSHPGQGHNEQFF.